These T cell receptor beta chains were read from a single sample in a study of early T cells in non-severe SARS-CoV-2 infection. TCRdb called the 5' RACE reads again in MiXCR, with one record for every CDR3 protein. The profile shows nearly 95,000 distinct CDR3 sequences, 16% of them singletons. This sample comprised whole blood, obtained at baseline. These receptors were obtained from an adult who was a healthcare worker with PCR-confirmed SARS-CoV-2 infection or an uninfected control (not recorded which). Each CDR3 is given with its conserved first and last residue. A D gene is named only where the DNA matches it firmly. Clone size is shown for a subset of rows, as once, few, many or a class of expanded clone.

size: few; V: TRBV18; D: .; J: TRBJ2-3; DNA: TGTGCCAGCTCCTCGCAAGCGCAGAACACAGATACGCAGTATTTT; CDR3: CASSSQAQNTDTQYF
size: many; V: TRBV11-2; D: .; J: TRBJ1-5; DNA: TGTGCCAGCAGCTTAGATTCCGGGGGCAGTCAGCCCCAGCATTTT; CDR3: CASSLDSGGSQPQHF
size: few; V: TRBV20-1; D: .; J: TRBJ2-5; DNA: TGCAGTGCTAGTCTGCAGGTAGGGGAGACCCAGTACTTC; CDR3: CSASLQVGETQYF
size: few; V: TRBV10-3; D: TRBD1; J: TRBJ1-1; DNA: TGTGCCACCCTACGGGGACAGTTGAACACTGAAGCTTTCTTT; CDR3: CATLRGQLNTEAFF
size: once; V: TRBV4-1; D: TRBD1; J: TRBJ2-3; DNA: TGCGCCAGCAGCCAACCAACCCGGGACAGCACAACCTCTAGCACAGATACGCAGTATTTT; CDR3: CASSQPTRDSTTSSTDTQYF
size: .; V: TRBV10-1; D: .; J: TRBJ1-1; DNA: TGCGCCAGCAGTGGGACCCCGGACACTGAAGCTTTCTTT; CDR3: CASSGTPDTEAFF
size: .; V: TRBV28; D: .; J: TRBJ2-3; DNA: TGTGCCAGCAGGACAGAAGTCCCAGATACGCAGTATTTT; CDR3: CASRTEVPDTQYF
size: .; V: TRBV7-6; D: .; J: TRBJ2-7; DNA: TGTGCCAGCAGTCCAGGGAACGAGCAGTACTTC; CDR3: CASSPGNEQYF
size: .; V: TRBV6-6; D: .; J: TRBJ2-1; DNA: TGTGCCAGCAGCGATGGACGAGCTCGGGGAAATGAGCAGTTCTTC; CDR3: CASSDGRARGNEQFF
size: many; V: TRBV10-2; D: .; J: TRBJ2-2; DNA: TGCGCCAGCAGTAGACAGGTTGAAGGGGAGCTGTTTTTT; CDR3: CASSRQVEGELFF
size: many; V: TRBV12-3/TRBV12-4; D: .; J: TRBJ2-7; DNA: TGTGCCAGCAGTTTGTTTCTGGACGAGCAGTACTTC; CDR3: CASSLFLDEQYF
size: few; V: TRBV12-3/TRBV12-4; D: TRBD2; J: TRBJ2-5; DNA: TGTGCCAGCAGTTTCAATATAGCGGGAGGGTCAGAGACCCAGTACTTC; CDR3: CASSFNIAGGSETQYF
size: .; V: TRBV20-1; D: .; J: TRBJ2-7; DNA: TGCAGTGCTACTAGCGCCAGCTCCTACGAGCAGTACTTC; CDR3: CSATSASSYEQYF
size: .; V: TRBV6-2/TRBV6-3; D: .; J: TRBJ2-7; DNA: TGTGCCAGCAGTTACTCGACTAACTCCTACGAGCAGTACTTC; CDR3: CASSYSTNSYEQYF
size: .; V: TRBV12-3/TRBV12-4; D: TRBD2; J: TRBJ2-5; DNA: TGTGCCAGCGCCCCTAGCGGGACGGAGACCCAGTACTTC; CDR3: CASAPSGTETQYF
size: many; V: TRBV7-9; D: .; J: TRBJ1-2; DNA: TGTGCCAGCAGCTCGACAGCAGCTAAGGGCTACACCTTC; CDR3: CASSSTAAKGYTF
size: .; V: TRBV7-3; D: .; J: TRBJ2-1; DNA: TGTGCCAGCAGCTTAATCGGGGAGGTCAATGAGCAGTTCTTC; CDR3: CASSLIGEVNEQFF
size: .; V: TRBV18; D: .; J: TRBJ1-2; DNA: TGTGCCAGCTCACCCATTCGTCGCGCTAACTATGGCTACACCTTC; CDR3: CASSPIRRANYGYTF
size: few; V: TRBV7-2; D: .; J: TRBJ2-7; DNA: TGTGCCAGCAGCTTAGGGGCGGTTAGCTCCTACGAGCAGTACTTC; CDR3: CASSLGAVSSYEQYF
size: .; V: TRBV4-1; D: TRBD2; J: TRBJ2-1; DNA: TGCGCCAGCAGCCCAGCGGGGACTACCCTCGACTCCTACAATGAGCAGTTCTTC; CDR3: CASSPAGTTLDSYNEQFF